Listed here is a single TCR beta chain. Antigen specificity is unknown. The CDR3 is made up of 13 amino acids. Germline CDR1 is SQVTM and CDR2 is ANQGSEA. This specimen belongs to a study of CXCR3-negative and CXCR3-positive naive CD8 T cells. Whole-study results and caveats: Each naive subset displayed comparably high diversity, whereas memory CD8+ cells displayed much lower diversity. TRB CDR3 properties served as the basis for inferring TCR strength, and surface CD5 was comparable between naive subsets. The study found more hydrophobic TRB CDR3s in CXCR3-positive naive cells than in CXCR3-negative naive cells. Naive cells, whether CXCR3-negative or CXCR3-positive, had similar TRBV-TRBJ usage, while memory cells differed.

The authors made the TRB cDNA libraries by 5' RACE using UMI labels. TCRdb re-analyzed the 5' RACE reads; it lists each CDR3 protein once, without DNA. The record lists about 89,000 distinct CDR3 sequences, of which the ten most abundant hold 0.53%. The TCR sequence derives from a human donor in good health. Some clones in this sample may be carry-over from other donors' samples. The chain employs TRBV29-1 and TRBJ2-1; the D gene TCRdb calls, TRBD1, cannot be checked with no DNA. The sample comprised naive CXCR3+ CD8+ T cells from blood. Subset indicated: CD45RO-CCR7+CD27+CD95- naive CD8+ T cells expressing CXCR3 (TNR3+). This chain's CDR3 is CSAATGLGNEQFF.